The text below deals with one TCR beta chain. A 10-nucleotide random UMI tagged transcripts in template-switch 5'RACE cDNA synthesis. TCRdb called the 5' RACE reads again in MiXCR, with one record for every CDR3 protein. The table records roughly 21,000 distinct CDR3 sequences, approximately 15% of them present only once. This specimen comes from a study of neurological immune-mediated disorders. V gave up 4 bases and J gave up 4 bases; unmatched junction bases: 6. There are 14 residues in the CDR3. The germline V gene has CDR1 KGHSH and CDR2 LQKENI. The sequenced sample was PBMCs. This TCR was sampled from a female donor with HTLV-1-associated myelopathy (HAM/TSP). The genes are TRBV18 and TRBJ2-5; TRBD1 matches 7 bases. The CDR3 region has the DNA TGTGCCAGCTCACGAGGGGGCCAAGGAGAGACCCAGTACTTC. Protein product: CASSRGGQGETQYF.